One and the same sample provided the 27 T cell receptor beta chains below, sequenced in a study of beta chain features in type 1 diabetes. Which antigens these TCRs recognize remains unknown. What was sequenced were expressed TCRB transcripts, since all of the isolated RNA had been reverse transcribed. Assay: immunoSEQ multiplex PCR; the TCRdb copy retains only in-frame clones and omits some. Found here are approximately 730,000 clones, roughly an eighth of them singletons; the top ten hold 0.02% to 0.025%. Study findings and constraints: Significant though moderate, a shortening of TCRB CDR3s appeared in all four CD4+ subsets of Type 1 diabetes patients.

Sequencing was performed on naive CD4+ T cells from blood. These receptors were taken from a man aged 18 to 35 with type 1 diabetes.

The rearrangement joins TRBV7-8 to TRBJ2-3, with a weak D call TRBD1 (7 bases). CDR3 size: 17 residues. Germline assignment: CDR1 SGHVS and CDR2 FQNEAQ. Deletions cut 2 bases from V and 0 bases from J, with 15 bases between. CDR3 protein: CASSLWRGQQSTDTQYF. In nucleotides, the CDR3 is TGTGCCAGCAGCTTATGGCGGGGACAGCAGAGCACAGATACGCAGTATTTT.

The genes are TRBV18 and TRBJ2-7; D could derive from TRBD1 or TRBD2 (5 bases each). The V end lost 1 base, the J end lost 5 bases, and 21 bases lay between the germline ends. The germline gives CDR1 KGHSH, CDR2 LQKENI. The CDR3 has 17 residues. DNA of the CDR3: TGTGCCAGCTCACCACTAGGAATTCGGGACCCTTCTCACGAGCAGTACTTC. Its protein product is CASSPLGIRDPSHEQYF.

This clone occurred a few times. The chain couples TRBV7-2 to TRBJ1-2; D is uncertain. The CDR3 runs to 14 residues. Trimming pared 2 bases from V and 4 bases from J, leaving 11 bases between. CDR1 is SGHTA, CDR2 FQGNSA, per germline. CDR3 bases: TGTGCCAGCAGCTTATCCAGGACCGTCTATGGCTACACCTTC. Protein sequence: CASSLSRTVYGYTF.

The rearrangement links TRBV29-1 to TRBJ2-2, with D tentatively TRBD1 or TRBD2 (5 bases each). The germline V and J ends were trimmed by 7 bases and 7 bases, with 19 bases remaining between them. Germline V gene lookup returns CDR1 SQVTM and CDR2 ANQGSEA. The CDR3 consists of 14 residues. The CDR3 DNA reads as TGCAGCGCCAAGAAGGGGAGTCAGGACGGGGAGCTGTTTTTT. Translation: CSAKKGSQDGELFF.

The chain employs TRBV19 and TRBJ2-7, with D maybe TRBD1 (6 bases). Germline values: CDR1 LNHDA, CDR2 SQIVND (reference sequence). The CDR3 is made up of 11 amino acids. CDR3 loop: CAIQGSYEQYF. The CDR3, as DNA: TGTGCAATACAGGGATCCTACGAGCAGTACTTC. Filled out from reference TRBV19 and TRBJ2-7, the complete variable domain reads DGGITQSPKYLFRKEGQNVTLSCEQNLNHDAMYWYRQDPGQGLRLIYYSQIVNDFQKGDIAEGYSVSREKKESFPLTVTSAQKNPTAFYLCAIQGSYEQYFGPGTRLTVT.

The chain recombines TRBV5-1 with TRBJ1-1; D is possibly TRBD1 (6 bases). Trimming shortened V by 5 bases and J by 1 base, and 9 bases separated the two germline ends. Germline-derived CDR1 and CDR2 are SGHRS and YFSETQ. The CDR3 totals 13 residues. CDR3 region: CASSPGANTEAFF. CDR3 in DNA: TGCGCCAGCAGTCCGGGGGCGAACACTGAAGCTTTCTTT.

The rearrangement uses TRBV2 and TRBJ1-5; no reliable D call. This CDR3 is built from 11 residues. Trimming left V 2 bases short and J 12 bases short, with 8 bases between. Per the germline V gene, CDR1 is SNHLY and CDR2 is FYNNEI. This CDR3 reads CASSERARQHF. The CDR3 DNA reads as TGTGCCAGCAGTGAAAGGGCCCGCCAGCATTTT.

The V call is TRBV5-6, the J call TRBJ1-5; 9 bases match TRBD1. The CDR3 runs 14 residues. Germline V gene lookup returns CDR1 SGHDT and CDR2 YYEEEE. The V gene end was trimmed by 4 bases and the J gene end by 11 bases; junction bases not matched to a gene: 10. CDR3 sequence reads: CASSPGQGPGAQHF. CDR3 nucleotides: TGTGCCAGCAGCCCGGGACAGGGTCCGGGGGCCCAGCATTTT.

The table lists this clone with a few counts. The chain uses TRBV13 and TRBJ1-1; 9 bases align to TRBD1. The junction had 5 bases not matched to a gene; V was cut back by 5 bases and J by 4 bases. The CDR3 is 14 residues long. Germline CDR1 is PRHDT and CDR2 is FYEKMQ (reference sequence). The CDR3: CASSPEDRGTEAFF. The CDR3, as DNA: TGTGCCAGCAGCCCAGAGGACAGGGGCACTGAAGCTTTCTTT.

CDR3 sequence (DNA): TGTGCCAGCAGCTTTCCATCTAACTATGGCTACACCTTC. Its translation is CASSFPSNYGYTF. V and J are TRBV5-4 and TRBJ1-2; unclear D gene. V was clipped by 2 bases and J by 0 bases, with 5 bases between them. Germline lookup yields CDR1 SGHNT and CDR2 YYREEE (reference sequence). This CDR3 is 13 amino acids long.

This chain's CDR3 is CASSLGQINEQFF. In nucleotides, the CDR3 is TGTGCCAGCAGCTTGGGACAGATTAATGAGCAGTTCTTC. The chain recombines TRBV5-4 with TRBJ2-1; a possible D gene is TRBD1 (5 bases). The CDR3 runs 13 residues. With 0 bases removed from V and 7 bases from J, the gap between germline ends came to 8 bases. Per the germline V gene, CDR1 is SGHNT and CDR2 is YYREEE (reference sequence).

As concerns this clone: Germline is not matched at one junction end, which may reflect a read error. This sequence joins TRBV7-7 and TRBJ2-1; D might be TRBD1 (6 bases). The length of the CDR3 is 11 residues. Germline loops: CDR1 SSHAT, CDR2 FNYEAQ (reference sequence). The CDR3 DNA follows: TGTGCTAGCAGCCAAGGGGGTGAGCAGTTCTTC. Residues: CASSQGGEQFF.

The chain uses TRBV28 and TRBJ1-2; D uncertain. This CDR3 is 15 amino acids long. From germline, CDR1 is MDHEN and CDR2 SYDVKM. Trimming took off 6 bases at V and 5 bases at J, with 19 bases between the two ends. The CDR3 sequence: CASSLPPPGLYGYTF. The CDR3, as DNA: TGTGCCAGCAGCTTACCCCCCCCGGGGTTGTATGGCTACACCTTC.

The table lists this clone with a few counts. This chain links TRBV28 with TRBJ1-3; no reliable D call. The CDR3 contains 18 residues. In germline, CDR1 is MDHEN, CDR2 SYDVKM. V lost 4 bases, J lost 0 bases, and 19 bases lay in between. In nucleotides, the CDR3 is TGTGCCAGCAGTTCGGACGGGTTCTGGGGAACCTCTGGAAACACCATATATTTT. Encoded protein: CASSSDGFWGTSGNTIYF. The full variable domain, rest sourced from reference TRBV28 and TRBJ1-3, is DVKVTQSSRYLVKRTGEKVFLECVQDMDHENMFWYRQDPGLGLRLIYFSYDVKMKEKGDIPEGYSVSREKKERFSLILESASTNQTSMYLCASSSDGFWGTSGNTIYFGEGSWLTVV.

This chain connects TRBV19 to TRBJ1-5; 8 bases map to TRBD1. CDR3 size: 13 residues. Germline CDR1 is LNHDA and CDR2 is SQIVND (reference sequence). Trimming at V came to 10 bases and at J to 7 bases, leaving 9 bases not matched to a gene. The CDR3 sequence is CATGQGVQQPQHF. CDR3 bases: TGTGCCACCGGACAGGGTGTTCAACAGCCCCAGCATTTT.

The CDR3: CAISESAGNTEAFF. For the CDR3, the DNA is TGTGCCATCAGTGAGTCGGCGGGAAACACTGAAGCTTTCTTT. This rearrangement joins TRBV10-3 to TRBJ1-1; D gene uncertain. Germline loops: CDR1 ENHRY, CDR2 SYGVKD. This CDR3 is 14 amino acids long. Trimming cost V 0 bases and J 2 bases, with 7 bases left between them.

This clone has only a few counts. The V call is TRBV2, the J call TRBJ1-1, with 8 bases lining up with TRBD1. V shed 6 bases and J 5 bases; nucleotides not matched to a gene: 5. The CDR3 has 13 amino acids. Germline-derived CDR1 and CDR2 are SNHLY and FYNNEI. CDR3 loop: CASSDQGATEAFF. CDR3 coding DNA: TGTGCCAGCAGCGATCAGGGGGCTACTGAAGCTTTCTTT.

The chain joins TRBV7-2 to TRBJ1-5; no reliable D call. Germline values: CDR1 SGHTA, CDR2 FQGNSA. V was clipped by 1 base and J by 3 bases, with 16 bases between them. The CDR3 length is 17 residues. CDR3 loop: CASSLGSDWPFNQPQHF. The CDR3 DNA reads TGTGCCAGCAGCTTAGGATCCGACTGGCCCTTCAATCAGCCCCAGCATTTT.

The chain recombines TRBV6-5 with TRBJ2-5, with D possibly being TRBD1 (6 bases). Germline CDR1 reads MNHEY; CDR2 reads SVGAGI. This CDR3 spans 15 amino acids. Between the trimmed V and J ends, which lost 2 bases and 5 bases, there was a span of 15 bases. CDR3 region: CASSYTRQASETQYF. CDR3 coding DNA: TGTGCCAGCAGTTACACCCGACAGGCCTCGGAGACCCAGTACTTC.

The chain joins TRBV7-7 to TRBJ2-2; 9 bases fit TRBD1. The length of the CDR3 is 15 residues. Trimming at V came to 6 bases and at J to 8 bases, leaving 10 bases not matched to a gene. CDR1 and CDR2 from the germline V gene are SSHAT and FNYEAQ (reference sequence). Written as DNA, the CDR3 is TGTGCCAGCAGACCAGCCGGGACAGGGAAAGGGGAGCTGTTTTTT. Amino acid sequence: CASRPAGTGKGELFF. The full variable domain, its missing parts supplied by reference TRBV7-7 and TRBJ2-2, is GAGVSQSPRYKVTKRGQDVTLRCDPISSHATLYWYQQALGQGPEFLTYFNYEAQPDKSGLPSDRFSAERPEGSISTLTIQRTEQRDSAMYRCASRPAGTGKGELFFGEGSRLTVL.

V is TRBV5-4 and J is TRBJ2-5; a weak D match, TRBD2 (6 bases). There are 13 residues in the CDR3. CDR1 and CDR2 from the germline V gene are SGHNT and YYREEE (reference sequence). With 2 bases removed from V and 5 bases from J, the gap between germline ends came to 10 bases. This CDR3 is CASSFRGEETQYF. The CDR3 nucleotides are TGTGCCAGCAGCTTTCGCGGGGAGGAGACCCAGTACTTC.

This chain links TRBV7-2 with TRBJ2-2; D call uncertain. V gave up 3 bases and J gave up 3 bases, with 8 bases separating them. Germline V gene data show CDR1 as SGHTA and CDR2 as FQGNSA. The CDR3 sequence is 14 residues long. CDR3 amino acids: CASSFTPYTGELFF. The CDR3 nucleotides are TGTGCCAGCAGCTTCACCCCGTACACCGGGGAGCTGTTTTTT. Full variable domain (remainder filled in from reference TRBV7-2 and TRBJ2-2): GAGVSQSPSNKVTEKGKDVELRCDPISGHTALYWYRQSLGQGLEFLIYFQGNSAPDKSGLPSDRFSAERTGGSVSTLTIQRTQQEDSAVYLCASSFTPYTGELFFGEGSRLTVL.

This clone occurred a few times. The chain employs TRBV30 and TRBJ2-3; 9 nucleotides match TRBD1. The CDR3 runs to 18 residues. The V segment lost 2 bases and the J segment 0 bases; nucleotides outside the gene matches: 12. CDR1 GTSNPN and CDR2 SVGIG come from the germline V gene (reference sequence). In DNA form, the CDR3 reads TGTGCCTGGAGTCTCCCGGGACAGGGACCCTCTAGCACAGATACGCAGTATTTT. Its translation is CAWSLPGQGPSSTDTQYF.

This clone was seen only a few times. The chain uses TRBV15 and TRBJ2-5; D is undetermined. Between the trimmed V and J ends, which lost 0 bases and 1 base, there was a span of 3 bases. Germline loops: CDR1 LNHNV, CDR2 YYDKDF (reference sequence). This CDR3 region has 13 residues. CDR3 nucleotide sequence: TGTGCCACCAGCAGAGACATCCAAGAGACCCAGTACTTC. Its protein is CATSRDIQETQYF.

The rearrangement joins TRBV4-1 to TRBJ1-6, with D tentatively TRBD1 (6 bases). Per the germline V gene, CDR1 is MGHRA and CDR2 is YSYEKL. The CDR3 is 15 residues long. Trimming pared 5 bases from V and 11 bases from J, leaving 19 bases between. CDR3 in DNA: TGCGCCAGCAGCACACAGGGAGGCCTCTCGACACCCCTCCACTTT. This translates into CASSTQGGLSTPLHF.

This clone turned up a few times. This chain links TRBV18 with TRBJ1-1; D gene uncertain. The CDR3 loop spans 14 amino acids. The germline V gene encodes CDR1 KGHSH and CDR2 LQKENI. Deletions cut 2 bases from V and 1 base from J, with 8 bases between. The DNA of the CDR3 is TGTGCCAGCTCACCATTGGGGTCGAACACTGAAGCTTTCTTT. Protein sequence: CASSPLGSNTEAFF. Full variable domain (rest looked up from reference TRBV18 and TRBJ1-1): NAGVMQNPRHLVRRRGQEARLRCSPMKGHSHVYWYRQLPEEGLKFMVYLQKENIIDESGMPKERFSAEFPKEGPSILRIQQVVRGDSAAYFCASSPLGSNTEAFFGQGTRLTVV.

This clone was seen a few times. V usage is TRBV7-9 and J usage is TRBJ2-1; possible D gene TRBD1, 6 bases. This CDR3 has 15 amino acids. Germline CDR1 SEHNR, CDR2 FQNEAQ (reference sequence). V was shortened by 5 bases and J by 0 bases, with 11 bases between the two germline ends. CDR3 region: CASSVTGSSYNEQFF. For the CDR3, the DNA is TGTGCCAGCAGCGTAACAGGGAGCTCCTACAATGAGCAGTTCTTC. Variable domain in full (rest from reference TRBV7-9 and TRBJ2-1): DTGVSQNPRHKITKRGQNVTFRCDPISEHNRLYWYRQTLGQGPEFLTYFQNEAQLEKSRLLSDRFSAERPKGSFSTLEIQRTEQGDSAMYLCASSVTGSSYNEQFFGPGTRLTVL.